This TCR beta chain was found in a study of persistence of HIV-infected CD4 T cells. Sequencing used immunoSEQ version 4 in survey mode. Each sample used up to about 1 ug genomic DNA diluted to approximately 10 ng/uL. The repertoire was sequenced with immunoSEQ multiplex PCR; TCRdb's copy has only in-frame clones and lacks some. The table has more than 5,000 clones, 64% seen once; the top ten hold roughly 43%. The ends lost 5 bases at V and 6 bases at J; junction bases unmatched: 4. The germline CDR1 and CDR2 sequences are MNHEY and SVGAGI. The CDR3 runs to 13 residues. The stimulus was lysate of CMV-infected fibroblasts, around 11 ug/mL. CD4+ T cells upregulating both CD40 ligand and CD69 were sorted as responding cells. This clone was seen a few times. Its specificity is unknown.

The clonotype comes from an adult man with HIV who was CMV-seropositive. The specimen was CD4+ T cells sorted from PBMCs after approximately 19-hour stimulation, collected from a patient who received antiretroviral therapy. The J gene is TRBJ2-1, the V gene TRBV6-5, with TRBD1 matching 7 bases. The CDR3 sequence is CASSTHRGNEQFF. For the CDR3, the DNA is TGTGCCAGCAGTACCCACAGGGGCAATGAGCAGTTCTTC.